The 29 T cell receptor beta chains given below trace back to one sample, sequenced in a study of T cell responses to AZD1222 COVID-19 vaccine. The repertoire was sequenced with immunoSEQ multiplex PCR; TCRdb's copy has only in-frame clones and lacks some. The sample holds 150,000 to 200,000 clones, nearly 95% seen once. The material sequenced was peripheral blood, taken 28 days after the second AZD1222 dose. The source is an adult who received the AZD1222 COVID-19 vaccine.

This chain connects TRBV30 to TRBJ2-5; maybe TRBD2 (6 bases). V lost 0 bases to trimming and J lost 0 bases, with 8 bases between them. CDR1 and CDR2 from the germline V gene are GTSNPN and SVGIG (reference sequence). The CDR3 contains 14 residues. This CDR3 reads CAWSVGGNQETQYF. The DNA of the CDR3 is TGTGCCTGGAGTGTTGGCGGGAACCAAGAGACCCAGTACTTC.

This rearrangement joins TRBV5-1 to TRBJ2-1; D might be TRBD1 (6 bases). This CDR3 has 16 residues. From germline, CDR1 is SGHRS and CDR2 YFSETQ. V lost 7 bases and J lost 9, with 26 bases in between. The CDR3 DNA reads TGCGCCAGCGGGCGCGAACGACAGGACCTATATACTGAGCAGTTCTTC. Residues: CASGRERQDLYTEQFF.

In this sample, this clone turned up once. This chain joins TRBV3-1 (or the pseudogene TRBV3-2) and TRBJ2-1; 7 bases match TRBD1. The CDR3 runs 14 residues. V shed 5 bases, J shed 2 bases, and the junction held 3 bases outside the gene matches. Germline CDR1 reads LGHDT; CDR2 reads YNNKEL (reference sequence). CDR3 sequence: CASSWTGAYNEQFF. CDR3 nucleotides: TGTGCCAGCAGCTGGACAGGTGCCTACAATGAGCAGTTCTTC.

V usage is TRBV28 and J usage is TRBJ1-3; 8 nucleotides match TRBD1. This CDR3 has 15 residues. CDR1 is MDHEN, CDR2 SYDVKM, per germline. The V segment lost 8 bases and the J segment 2 bases; nucleotides outside the gene matches: 8. CDR3: CASGARGHTGNTIYF. The CDR3, as DNA: TGTGCCAGCGGGGCCAGGGGGCACACTGGAAACACCATATATTTT.

The chain is built from TRBV24-1 and TRBJ1-2; 8 bases are shared with TRBD1. The germline V gene has CDR1 KGHDR and CDR2 SFDVKD. This CDR3 has 14 amino acids. The V segment lost 4 bases and the J segment 4 bases; nucleotides outside the gene matches: 4. CDR3 protein: CATSDRTGSYGYTF. The CDR3, as DNA: TGTGCCACCAGTGACAGGACAGGGAGCTATGGCTACACCTTC.

The rearrangement joins TRBV5-1 to TRBJ2-2; unclear D gene. V lost 8 bases and J lost 1, with 12 bases in between. The CDR3 is 14 residues long. Germline-derived CDR1 and CDR2 are SGHRS and YFSETQ. In nucleotides, the CDR3 is TGCGCCAGTTTGCCGGCAGTGAACACCGGGGAGCTGTTTTTT. Translation: CASLPAVNTGELFF.

The chain carries TRBV2 and TRBJ2-7; D is tentatively TRBD1 or TRBD2 (5 bases each). The germline gives CDR1 SNHLY, CDR2 FYNNEI. The CDR3 length is 16 residues. V lost 8 bases to trimming and J lost 1 base, with 21 bases between them. This chain's CDR3 is CASRFPIVGASYEQYF. For the CDR3, the DNA is TGTGCCAGCCGATTCCCAATCGTCGGGGCGTCCTACGAGCAGTACTTC. Drawing the rest from reference TRBV2 and TRBJ2-7, the complete variable domain is EPEVTQTPSHQVTQMGQEVILRCVPISNHLYFYWYRQILGQKVEFLVSFYNNEISEKSEIFDDQFSVERPDGSNFTLKIRSTKLEDSAMYFCASRFPIVGASYEQYFGPGTRLTVT.

V is TRBV7-2 and J is TRBJ2-2; 7 nucleotides align to TRBD2. In germline, CDR1 is SGHTA, CDR2 FQGNSA. V gave up 7 bases and J gave up 4 bases; unmatched junction bases: 9. The CDR3 extends over 15 amino acids. This chain's CDR3 is CASKPDWGGTGELFF. DNA of the CDR3: TGTGCCAGCAAGCCGGACTGGGGGGGCACCGGGGAGCTGTTTTTT.

The V gene is TRBV5-1, the J gene TRBJ2-3; the D gene is possibly TRBD1 (6 bases). There are 14 residues in the CDR3. CDR1 and CDR2 (germline): SGHRS, YFSETQ. Trimming pared 4 bases from V and 0 bases from J, leaving 9 bases between. The CDR3, as DNA: TGCGCCAGCAGCACTGGACAGAGCACAGATACGCAGTATTTT. Translated, it gives CASSTGQSTDTQYF. The entire variable domain, with the rest obtained from reference TRBV5-1 and TRBJ2-3, is as follows: KAGVTQTPRYLIKTRGQQVTLSCSPISGHRSVSWYQQTPGQGLQFLFEYFSETQRNKGNFPGRFSGRQFSNSRSEMNVSTLELGDSALYLCASSTGQSTDTQYFGPGTRLTVL.

This chain joins TRBV5-6 and TRBJ2-4; D is ambiguous. This CDR3 comprises 15 residues. Between the trimmed V and J ends, which lost 4 bases and 3 bases, there was a span of 14 bases. Germline V gene data show CDR1 as SGHDT and CDR2 as YYEEEE. The DNA for the CDR3 is TGTGCCAGCAGCCTAAATGGGGATGTCAAAAACATTCAGTACTTC. This codes for CASSLNGDVKNIQYF. Full variable domain (missing parts from reference TRBV5-6 and TRBJ2-4): DAGVTQSPTHLIKTRGQQVTLRCSPKSGHDTVSWYQQALGQGPQFIFQYYEEEERQRGNFPDRFSGHQFPNYSSELNVNALLLGDSALYLCASSLNGDVKNIQYFGAGTRLSVL.

V gene TRBV18 combines with J gene TRBJ2-7, with a tentative D call TRBD1 (5 bases). CDR1 is KGHSH, CDR2 LQKENI, per germline. The CDR3 length is 13 residues. Trimming stripped 3 bases from V and 7 bases from J, with 13 bases between. CDR3 region: CASSPLQRGEQYF. CDR3 in DNA: TGTGCCAGCTCACCGCTTCAAAGGGGAGAGCAGTACTTC.

The V call is TRBV11-2, the J call TRBJ2-4; D is unclear. Germline V CDR1 and CDR2: SGHAT, FQNNGV. The CDR3 loop spans 17 amino acids. V lost 5 bases, J lost 0 bases, and 17 bases lay in between. The CDR3 sequence: CASSPRTLLLAKNIQYF. The CDR3, as DNA: TGTGCCAGCAGCCCCCGGACCCTTCTTCTAGCCAAAAACATTCAGTACTTC.

This chain links TRBV2 with TRBJ2-3, with no clear D. The length of the CDR3 is 16 residues. V lost 5 bases and J lost 2, with 17 bases in between. Germline values: CDR1 SNHLY, CDR2 FYNNEI. DNA of the CDR3: TGTGCCAGCAGTCCGGGCCAGGCCCCCTACACAGATACGCAGTATTTT. Its translation: CASSPGQAPYTDTQYF.

This chain links TRBV2 with TRBJ1-6, with D uncertain. V lost 8 bases and J lost 0, with 11 bases in between. Germline CDR1 reads SNHLY; CDR2 reads FYNNEI. This CDR3 comprises 15 residues. CDR3 residues: CASEPFSSYNSPLHF. The CDR3 DNA follows: TGTGCCAGCGAACCGTTCAGCTCCTATAATTCACCCCTCCACTTT.

This clone was detected many times. The chain links TRBV18 to TRBJ2-1; TRBD2 matches at 8 bases. J lost 7 bases, V lost 3 bases, and 8 bases had no gene match. Per germline, CDR1 KGHSH and CDR2 LQKENI. The CDR3 runs to 15 residues. The CDR3 is CASSPGGGLENEQFF. The CDR3 DNA sequence: TGTGCCAGCTCACCTGGCGGGGGGCTAGAGAATGAGCAGTTCTTC.

This sequence joins TRBV6-5 and TRBJ1-2, with a weak D call TRBD1 (6 bases). V was clipped by 10 bases and J by 4 bases, with 13 bases between them. Germline V gene data show CDR1 as MNHEY and CDR2 as SVGAGI. The CDR3 is 12 amino acids. CDR3 amino acids: CATMDSFYGYTF. As DNA, the CDR3 is TGTGCCACCATGGACAGTTTCTATGGCTACACCTTC.

In the case of this clone: In the same sample, other DNA sequences code for this CDR3. The V and J genes are TRBV7-9 and TRBJ1-2; 7 nucleotides line up with TRBD1. The CDR3 consists of 12 residues. Germline V gene lookup returns CDR1 SEHNR and CDR2 FQNEAQ (reference sequence). With 4 bases clipped from V and 6 bases from J, the junction kept 2 bases outside the gene matches. CDR3 nucleotides: TGTGCCAGCAGCTCTGACAGGGATGGCTACACCTTC. It is translated as CASSSDRDGYTF.

The V gene is TRBV30, the J gene TRBJ2-2; 7 bases align to TRBD2. The germline CDR1 and CDR2 sequences are GTSNPN and SVGIG (reference sequence). The CDR3 has 14 residues. V trimming: 3 bases; J trimming: 7 bases; junction bases outside the gene matches: 8. The DNA of the CDR3 is TGTGCCTGGAGCGCGGGGCTAGCGGTCGGGGAGCTGTTTTTT. Translating it yields CAWSAGLAVGELFF.

V and J are TRBV10-3 and TRBJ1-1, with D tentatively TRBD1 (5 bases). Germline V lookup: CDR1 ENHRY, CDR2 SYGVKD. The V gene lost 7 bases and the J gene lost 5 bases, with 17 bases spanning the gap. This CDR3 is 14 amino acids long. CDR3 nucleotides: TGTGCCATCACCCCTGGAGGGGAGGGGACTGAAGCTTTCTTT. Its protein is CAITPGGEGTEAFF.

V and J are TRBV9 and TRBJ1-1; D is undetermined. Trimming shortened V by 1 base and J by 4 bases, and 11 bases separated the two germline ends. This CDR3 contains 14 residues. The germline V gene has CDR1 SGDLS and CDR2 YYNGEE. The CDR3 loop is CASSVTAEGTEAFF. In DNA, the CDR3 is TGTGCCAGCAGCGTAACGGCGGAGGGCACTGAAGCTTTCTTT.

The chain combines TRBV4-1 with TRBJ1-2, with 7 bases matching TRBD1. Per the germline V gene, CDR1 is MGHRA and CDR2 is YSYEKL. Trimming removed 4 bases from V and 4 bases from J; junction bases left unmatched: 3. CDR3 length equals 13 residues. CDR3 sequence reads: CASSPTGVYGYTF. DNA for the CDR3: TGCGCCAGCAGCCCTACAGGGGTCTATGGCTACACCTTC.

The J gene is TRBJ1-2, the V gene TRBV3-1 (or the pseudogene TRBV3-2), with D perhaps TRBD1 (5 bases). V lost 4 bases and J 6 bases, leaving 18 bases between the germline ends. CDR1 LGHDT and CDR2 YNNKEL come from the germline V gene (reference sequence). The CDR3 totals 15 residues. The CDR3 is CASSPPGTARDGYTF. The DNA for the CDR3 is TGTGCCAGCAGCCCTCCCGGGACGGCGAGAGATGGCTACACCTTC.

The chain is built from TRBV19 and TRBJ1-5; maybe TRBD1 (5 bases). Germline assignment: CDR1 LNHDA and CDR2 SQIVND (reference sequence). The CDR3 consists of 12 residues. With 10 bases removed from V and 0 bases from J, the gap between germline ends came to 7 bases. CDR3 DNA sequence: TGTGCCACCCAGGGTAGCAATCAGCCCCAGCATTTT. It is translated as CATQGSNQPQHF. Looking up the rest from reference TRBV19 and TRBJ1-5 gives the full variable domain: DGGITQSPKYLFRKEGQNVTLSCEQNLNHDAMYWYRQDPGQGLRLIYYSQIVNDFQKGDIAEGYSVSREKKESFPLTVTSAQKNPTAFYLCATQGSNQPQHFGDGTRLSIL.

V usage is TRBV9 and J usage is TRBJ1-2, with TRBD1 matching over 9 bases. From germline, CDR1 is SGDLS and CDR2 YYNGEE. CDR3 size: 14 residues. With 4 bases clipped from V and 8 bases from J, the junction kept 9 bases outside the gene matches. The CDR3 DNA follows: TGTGCCAGCAGCTCCGGGACAGGGCTTAAAGGCTACACCTTC. Translation gives CASSSGTGLKGYTF.

CDR3 in DNA: TGTGCCAGCAGGGAAGGGGGCGAGGGAGTCACTGAAGCTTTCTTT. It yields the protein CASREGGEGVTEAFF. The chain uses TRBV28 and TRBJ1-1; 7 bases are a match to TRBD1. The J segment lost 4 bases and the V segment lost 6 bases, leaving 11 bases of the junction unmatched. The CDR3 loop spans 15 amino acids. Per germline, CDR1 MDHEN and CDR2 SYDVKM.

The chain is built from TRBV7-3 and TRBJ2-6; no clear D gene. This CDR3 region has 13 residues. Germline V lookup: CDR1 SGHTA, CDR2 FQGTGA. V dropped 4 bases and J dropped 0 bases, with 1 base sitting between them. CDR3 nucleotide sequence: TGTGCCAGCAGCTACTCTGGGGCCAACGTCCTGACTTTC. The encoded protein is CASSYSGANVLTF.

The genes are TRBV5-4 and TRBJ2-3; 9 bases map to TRBD2. Per the germline V gene, CDR1 is SGHNT and CDR2 is YYREEE (reference sequence). The CDR3 spans 17 residues. V lost 3 bases, J lost 1 base, and 9 bases stayed unmatched. Here the CDR3 DNA reads TGTGCCAGCAGCTACTCCCCCTCTAGCGGGGGCACAGATACGCAGTATTTT. The encoded protein is CASSYSPSSGGTDTQYF.

This clone was found once. The gene calls are TRBV5-1 and TRBJ2-3; D is perhaps TRBD1 (7 bases). V dropped 6 bases and J dropped 1 base, with 15 bases sitting between them. Germline lookup yields CDR1 SGHRS and CDR2 YFSETQ. The CDR3 is 15 amino acids. In nucleotides, the CDR3 is TGCGCCAGCATGATTGGAGGGGGCGGCACAGATACGCAGTATTTT. Residues: CASMIGGGGTDTQYF.

The chain couples TRBV27 to TRBJ1-3, with D unresolved. Germline lookup yields CDR1 MNHEY and CDR2 SMNVEV (reference sequence). Trimming stripped 6 bases from V and 5 bases from J, with 17 bases between. There are 15 residues in the CDR3. The CDR3 nucleotides are TGTGCCAGCAGCCTACCGGCCTCGCTCCGAAACACCATATATTTT. Amino acids: CASSLPASLRNTIYF.